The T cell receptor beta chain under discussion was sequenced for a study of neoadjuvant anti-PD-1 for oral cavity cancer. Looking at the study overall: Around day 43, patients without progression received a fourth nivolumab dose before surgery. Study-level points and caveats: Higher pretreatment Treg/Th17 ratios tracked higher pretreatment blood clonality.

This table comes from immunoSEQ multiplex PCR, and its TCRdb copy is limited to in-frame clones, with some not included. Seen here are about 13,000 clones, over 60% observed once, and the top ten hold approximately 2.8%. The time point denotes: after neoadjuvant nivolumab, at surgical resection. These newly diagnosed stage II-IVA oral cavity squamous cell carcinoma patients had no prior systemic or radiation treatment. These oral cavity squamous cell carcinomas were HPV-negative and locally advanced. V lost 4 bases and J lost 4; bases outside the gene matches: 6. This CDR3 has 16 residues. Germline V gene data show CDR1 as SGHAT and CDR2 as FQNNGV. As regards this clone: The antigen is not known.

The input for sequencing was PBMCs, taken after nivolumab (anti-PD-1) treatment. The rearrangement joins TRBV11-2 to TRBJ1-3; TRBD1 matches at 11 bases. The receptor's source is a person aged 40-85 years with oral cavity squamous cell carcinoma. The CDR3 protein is CASSSWTGGIGNTIYF. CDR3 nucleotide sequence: TGTGCCAGCAGCTCATGGACAGGGGGCATAGGAAACACCATATATTTT.